The 13 T cell receptor beta chains in this list originate from one sample, sequenced in a study of blood T cell repertoires in COVID-19. Profiled with immunoSEQ multiplex PCR; TCRdb holds only in-frame clones, not every one. The sample lists around 280,000 clones, about 83% occurring once. The specimen sequenced was PBMCs or T cells enriched from blood (not recorded which). The receptors were gathered from a woman between 40 and 50 years old who had recovered from COVID-19.

This clone was detected once. The chain uses TRBV28 and TRBJ2-7; 9 bases match TRBD2. The germline V gene has CDR1 MDHEN and CDR2 SYDVKM. This CDR3 is built from 15 residues. V trimming: 3 bases; J trimming: 1 base; junction bases outside the gene matches: 4. CDR3 DNA sequence: TGTGCCAGCAGTTTCGCGGGAGGGAAATCCTACGAGCAGTACTTC. It is translated as CASSFAGGKSYEQYF.

This sequence joins TRBV27 and TRBJ1-2; a weak D match, TRBD1 (6 bases). The CDR3 is 13 residues long. Trimming pared 7 bases from V and 5 bases from J, leaving 14 bases between. Germline lookup yields CDR1 MNHEY and CDR2 SMNVEV (reference sequence). The CDR3 sequence: CASTPLGAYGYTF. As DNA, the CDR3 is TGTGCCAGCACTCCCTTGGGGGCGTATGGCTACACCTTC.

The chain couples TRBV28 to TRBJ2-7, with TRBD1 identical over 12 bases. The CDR3 runs to 15 residues. Germline V gives CDR1 MDHEN, CDR2 SYDVKM. V shed 5 bases and J 4 bases; nucleotides not matched to a gene: 6. The CDR3 protein is CASSVGTGGVYEQYF. CDR3 bases: TGTGCCAGCAGTGTCGGGACAGGGGGCGTGTACGAGCAGTACTTC.

This clone was counted between two and nine times. V is TRBV14 and J is TRBJ2-1, with D tentatively TRBD2 (5 bases). The V gene lost 4 bases and the J gene lost 7 bases, with 14 bases spanning the gap. Per the germline V gene, CDR1 is SGHDN and CDR2 is FVKESK. The CDR3 extends over 14 amino acids. The CDR3 DNA is TGTGCCAGCAGCCCCCTAGGAGCGGAGAATGAGCAGTTCTTC. Its protein product is CASSPLGAENEQFF.

The J gene is TRBJ2-6, the V gene TRBV27; weak D call: TRBD1 (5 bases). Germline V gene lookup returns CDR1 MNHEY and CDR2 SMNVEV (reference sequence). Trimming cost V 3 bases and J 2 bases, with 11 bases left between them. The CDR3 totals 16 residues. The CDR3 DNA sequence: TGTGCCAGCAGTTTGTACAGGTCGACTGGGGCCAACGTCCTGACTTTC. Protein sequence: CASSLYRSTGANVLTF. Variable domain in full (rest from reference TRBV27 and TRBJ2-6): EAQVTQNPRYLITVTGKKLTVTCSQNMNHEYMSWYRQDPGLGLRQIYYSMNVEVTDKGDVPEGYKVSRKEKRNFPLILESPSPNQTSLYFCASSLYRSTGANVLTFGAGSRLTVL.

This chain uses TRBV27 with TRBJ1-4; D is undetermined. This CDR3 contains 15 residues. Germline V gene data show CDR1 as MNHEY and CDR2 as SMNVEV (reference sequence). The ends were cut back, 5 bases at V and 10 bases at J, with 20 bases in the middle. In DNA, the CDR3 is TGTGCCAGCAGTACTGGACTGAGTAATGAGGTAAAACTGTTTTTT. Translating gives CASSTGLSNEVKLFF.

The chain links TRBV20-1 to TRBJ2-1, with 10 bases fitting TRBD2. The CDR3 has 14 amino acids. The V gene end was trimmed by 3 bases and the J gene end by 6 bases; junction bases not matched to a gene: 5. Germline values: CDR1 DFQATT, CDR2 SNEGSKA (reference sequence). The CDR3: CSASKREGRNEQFF. The CDR3 DNA sequence: TGCAGTGCTAGTAAGCGGGAGGGCCGCAATGAGCAGTTCTTC.

This chain connects TRBV4-3 to TRBJ1-1; D is possibly TRBD1 (5 bases). CDR3 length: 17 residues. The ends were cut back, 2 bases at V and 2 bases at J, with 18 bases in the middle. Germline assignment: CDR1 LGHNA and CDR2 YSLEER. This chain's CDR3 is CASSQIPNNDRNTEAFF. CDR3 coding DNA: TGCGCCAGCAGCCAAATACCCAATAATGACAGAAACACTGAAGCTTTCTTT.

This chain links TRBV28 with TRBJ2-7; 8 bases map to TRBD1. Germline V gene lookup returns CDR1 MDHEN and CDR2 SYDVKM. The CDR3 has 15 amino acids. V shed 5 bases, J shed 0 bases, and the junction held 6 bases outside the gene matches. CDR3 sequence reads: CASSLTGAYSYEQYF. CDR3 in DNA: TGTGCCAGCAGTCTGACAGGGGCCTACTCCTACGAGCAGTACTTC. Complete variable domain (other parts from reference TRBV28 and TRBJ2-7): DVKVTQSSRYLVKRTGEKVFLECVQDMDHENMFWYRQDPGLGLRLIYFSYDVKMKEKGDIPEGYSVSREKKERFSLILESASTNQTSMYLCASSLTGAYSYEQYFGPGTRLTVT.

V and J are TRBV28 and TRBJ2-7; 12 bases map to TRBD1. J was trimmed by 4 bases and V by 10 bases; bases with no gene match: 11. The germline V gene has CDR1 MDHEN and CDR2 SYDVKM. There are 15 residues in the CDR3. The CDR3 nucleotides are TGTGCCACCTACCACCGGGACAGGGGGCGGTACGAGCAGTACTTC. Its translation: CATYHRDRGRYEQYF.

The V call is TRBV6-2 or TRBV6-3, the J call TRBJ1-1, with unresolved D. Germline V lookup: CDR1 MNHEY, CDR2 SVGEGT. The ends were cut back, 6 bases at V and 7 bases at J, with 21 bases in the middle. This CDR3 has 15 residues. The DNA of the CDR3 is TGTGCCAGCAGCACCCATAATGCCGGGTTAATTGAAGCTTTCTTT. Translation gives CASSTHNAGLIEAFF.

This clone showed up just a few times. The rearrangement joins TRBV19 to TRBJ2-7, with D perhaps TRBD1 (5 bases). Germline values: CDR1 LNHDA, CDR2 SQIVND (reference sequence). V was clipped by 1 base and J by 1 base, with 11 bases between them. The CDR3 loop spans 15 amino acids. The CDR3 loop reads CASSIATAPSYEQYF. As DNA, the CDR3 is TGTGCCAGTAGTATAGCGACAGCACCTTCCTACGAGCAGTACTTC.

This clone was recorded a few times. The chain recombines TRBV13 with TRBJ2-5, with 12 positions matching TRBD2. The CDR3 totals 17 residues. CDR1 is PRHDT, CDR2 FYEKMQ, per germline (reference sequence). V gave up 1 base and J gave up 1 base; unmatched junction bases: 4. DNA for the CDR3: TGTGCCAGCAGCTTAGTCGGACTAGCGGGAAGCCAAGAGACCCAGTACTTC. It encodes CASSLVGLAGSQETQYF.